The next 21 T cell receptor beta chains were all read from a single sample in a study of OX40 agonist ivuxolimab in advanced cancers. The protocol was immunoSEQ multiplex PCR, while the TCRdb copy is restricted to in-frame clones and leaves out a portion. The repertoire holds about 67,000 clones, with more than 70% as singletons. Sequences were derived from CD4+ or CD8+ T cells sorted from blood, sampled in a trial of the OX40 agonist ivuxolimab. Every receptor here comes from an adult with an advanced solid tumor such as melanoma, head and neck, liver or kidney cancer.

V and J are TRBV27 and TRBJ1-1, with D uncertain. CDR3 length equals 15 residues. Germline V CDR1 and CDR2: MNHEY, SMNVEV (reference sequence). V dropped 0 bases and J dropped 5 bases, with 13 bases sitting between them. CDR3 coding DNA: TGTGCCAGCAGTTTATCCCCGCTAGAACATACTGAAGCTTTCTTT. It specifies CASSLSPLEHTEAFF.

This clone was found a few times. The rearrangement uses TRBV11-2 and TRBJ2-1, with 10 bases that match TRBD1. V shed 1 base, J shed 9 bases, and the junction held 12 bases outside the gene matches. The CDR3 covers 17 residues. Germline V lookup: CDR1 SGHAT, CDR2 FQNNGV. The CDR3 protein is CASSLGIRDRGFGEQFF. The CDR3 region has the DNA TGTGCCAGCAGCTTAGGCATCCGGGACAGGGGATTCGGTGAGCAGTTCTTC.

The CDR3, as DNA: TGCGCCAGCAGCTTGTCGATCAGGGGGACGCGCGCTGAAGCTTTCTTT. It specifies CASSLSIRGTRAEAFF. The V call is TRBV5-1, the J call TRBJ1-1, with 7 bases that match TRBD1. Germline-derived CDR1 and CDR2 are SGHRS and YFSETQ. There are 16 residues in the CDR3. The J segment lost 6 bases and the V segment lost 1 base, leaving 12 bases of the junction unmatched.

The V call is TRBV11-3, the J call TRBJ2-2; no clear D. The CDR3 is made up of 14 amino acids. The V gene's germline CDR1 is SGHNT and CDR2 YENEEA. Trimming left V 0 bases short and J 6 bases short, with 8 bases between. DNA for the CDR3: TGTGCCAGCAGCTTAGAATCTTGGGCCGGGGAGCTGTTTTTT. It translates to CASSLESWAGELFF. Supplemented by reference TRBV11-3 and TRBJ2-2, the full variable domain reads EAGVVQSPRYKIIEKKQPVAFWCNPISGHNTLYWYLQNLGQGPELLIRYENEEAVDDSQLPKDRFSAERLKGVDSTLKIQPAELGDSAVYLCASSLESWAGELFFGEGSRLTVL.

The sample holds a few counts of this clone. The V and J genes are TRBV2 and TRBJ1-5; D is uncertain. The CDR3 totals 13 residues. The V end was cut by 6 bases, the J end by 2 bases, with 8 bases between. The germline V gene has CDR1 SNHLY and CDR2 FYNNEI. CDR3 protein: CASSSRGNQPQHF. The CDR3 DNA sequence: TGTGCCAGCAGCTCCCGGGGCAATCAGCCCCAGCATTTT. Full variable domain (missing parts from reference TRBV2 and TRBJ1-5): EPEVTQTPSHQVTQMGQEVILRCVPISNHLYFYWYRQILGQKVEFLVSFYNNEISEKSEIFDDQFSVERPDGSNFTLKIRSTKLEDSAMYFCASSSRGNQPQHFGDGTRLSIL.

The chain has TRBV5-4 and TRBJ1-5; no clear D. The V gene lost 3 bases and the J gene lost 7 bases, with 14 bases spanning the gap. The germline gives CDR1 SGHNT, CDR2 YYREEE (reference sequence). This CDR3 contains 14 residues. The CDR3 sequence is CASSSFAAGQPQHF. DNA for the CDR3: TGTGCCAGCAGCTCATTTGCTGCAGGACAGCCCCAGCATTTT.

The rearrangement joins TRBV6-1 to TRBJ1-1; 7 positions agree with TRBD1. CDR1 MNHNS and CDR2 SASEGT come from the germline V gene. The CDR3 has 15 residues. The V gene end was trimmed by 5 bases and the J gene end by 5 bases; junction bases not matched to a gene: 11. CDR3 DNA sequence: TGTGCCAGCAGTCTCCCCCTGGCAGGGGGGACTGAAGCTTTCTTT. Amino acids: CASSLPLAGGTEAFF.

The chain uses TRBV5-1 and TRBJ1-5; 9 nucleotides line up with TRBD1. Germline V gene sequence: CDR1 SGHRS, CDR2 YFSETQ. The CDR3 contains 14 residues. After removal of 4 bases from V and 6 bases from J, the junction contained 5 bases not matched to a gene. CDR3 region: CASSLGTGLQPQHF. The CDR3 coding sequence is TGCGCCAGCAGCCTGGGGACAGGGCTTCAGCCCCAGCATTTT.

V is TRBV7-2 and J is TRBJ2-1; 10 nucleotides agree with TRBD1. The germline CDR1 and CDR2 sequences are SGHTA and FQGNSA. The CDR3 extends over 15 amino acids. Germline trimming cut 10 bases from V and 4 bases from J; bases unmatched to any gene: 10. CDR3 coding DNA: TGTGCCACCAAGACAGGGGGCTCCGGTTACAATGAGCAGTTCTTC. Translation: CATKTGGSGYNEQFF.

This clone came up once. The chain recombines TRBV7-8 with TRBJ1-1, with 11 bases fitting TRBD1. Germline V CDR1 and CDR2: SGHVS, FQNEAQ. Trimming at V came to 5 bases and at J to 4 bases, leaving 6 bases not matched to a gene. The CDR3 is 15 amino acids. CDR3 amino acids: CASSPGDRGATEAFF. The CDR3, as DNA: TGTGCCAGCAGCCCGGGGGACAGGGGGGCCACTGAAGCTTTCTTT.

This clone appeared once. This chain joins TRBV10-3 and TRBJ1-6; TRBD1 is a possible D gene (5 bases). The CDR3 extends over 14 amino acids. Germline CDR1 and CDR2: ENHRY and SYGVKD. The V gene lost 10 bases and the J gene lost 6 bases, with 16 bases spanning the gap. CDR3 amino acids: CATRAGTSNSPLHF. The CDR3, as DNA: TGTGCCACCAGGGCCGGGACTTCTAATTCACCCCTCCACTTT.

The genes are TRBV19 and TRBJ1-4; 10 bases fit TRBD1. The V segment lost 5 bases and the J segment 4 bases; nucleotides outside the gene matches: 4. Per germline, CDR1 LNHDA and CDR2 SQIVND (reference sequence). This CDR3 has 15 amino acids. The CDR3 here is CASSRQGAINEKLFF. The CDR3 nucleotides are TGTGCCAGTAGTCGACAGGGGGCGATTAATGAAAAACTGTTTTTT.

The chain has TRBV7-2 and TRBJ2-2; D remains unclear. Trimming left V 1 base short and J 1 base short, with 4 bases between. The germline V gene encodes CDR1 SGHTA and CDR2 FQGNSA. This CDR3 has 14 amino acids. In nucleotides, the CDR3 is TGTGCCAGCAGCTTAGGATGGAACACCGGGGAGCTGTTTTTT. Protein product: CASSLGWNTGELFF.

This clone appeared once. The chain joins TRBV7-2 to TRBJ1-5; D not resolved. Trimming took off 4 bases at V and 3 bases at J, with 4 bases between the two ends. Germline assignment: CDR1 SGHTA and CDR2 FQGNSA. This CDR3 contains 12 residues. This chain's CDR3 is CASSSNNQPQHF. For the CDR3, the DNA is TGTGCCAGCAGCTCAAACAATCAGCCCCAGCATTTT.

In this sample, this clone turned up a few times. The CDR3: CSAGDSPNSPLHF. The CDR3 nucleotides read TGCAGCGCCGGGGACTCTCCCAATTCACCCCTCCACTTT. The rearrangement uses TRBV29-1 and TRBJ1-6, with D maybe TRBD1 (5 bases). V gave up 7 bases and J gave up 7 bases, with 14 bases separating them. The CDR3 is 13 amino acids. Per the germline V gene, CDR1 is SQVTM and CDR2 is ANQGSEA. The entire variable domain, with the rest obtained from reference TRBV29-1 and TRBJ1-6, is as follows: SAVISQKPSRDICQRGTSLTIQCQVDSQVTMMFWYRQQPGQSLTLIATANQGSEATYESGFVIDKFPISRPNLTFSTLTVSNMSPEDSSIYLCSAGDSPNSPLHFGNGTRLTVT.

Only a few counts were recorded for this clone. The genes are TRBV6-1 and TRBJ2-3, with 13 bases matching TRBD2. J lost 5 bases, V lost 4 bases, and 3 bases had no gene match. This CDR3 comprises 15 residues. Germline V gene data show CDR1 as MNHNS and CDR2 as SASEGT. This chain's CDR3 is CASSGLAGGLDTQYF. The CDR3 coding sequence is TGTGCCAGCAGTGGACTAGCGGGGGGTCTAGATACGCAGTATTTT.

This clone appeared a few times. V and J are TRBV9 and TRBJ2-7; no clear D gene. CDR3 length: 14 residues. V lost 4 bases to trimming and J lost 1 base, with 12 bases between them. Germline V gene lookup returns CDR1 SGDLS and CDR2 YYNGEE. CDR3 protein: CASSPRGRSYEQYF. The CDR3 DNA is TGTGCCAGCAGCCCAAGAGGCCGGTCCTACGAGCAGTACTTC.

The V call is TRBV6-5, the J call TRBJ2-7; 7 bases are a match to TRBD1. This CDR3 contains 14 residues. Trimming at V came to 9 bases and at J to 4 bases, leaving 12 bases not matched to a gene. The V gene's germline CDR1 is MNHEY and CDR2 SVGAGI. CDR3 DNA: TGTGCCAGTAGACAGGGACCGGCGGGTTACGAGCAGTACTTC. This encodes CASRQGPAGYEQYF.

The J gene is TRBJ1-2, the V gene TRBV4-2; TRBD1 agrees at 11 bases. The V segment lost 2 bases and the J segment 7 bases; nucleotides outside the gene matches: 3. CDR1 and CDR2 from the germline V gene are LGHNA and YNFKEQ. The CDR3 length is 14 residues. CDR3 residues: CASSQTGQGVGYTF. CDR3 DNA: TGTGCCAGCAGCCAAACGGGACAGGGGGTTGGCTACACCTTC.

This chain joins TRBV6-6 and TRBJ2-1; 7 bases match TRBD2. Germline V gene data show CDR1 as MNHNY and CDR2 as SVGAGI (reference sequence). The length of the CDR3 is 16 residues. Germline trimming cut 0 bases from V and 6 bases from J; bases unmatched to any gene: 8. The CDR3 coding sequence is TGTGCCAGCAGTTACTCGCTAGGGCTAGCGGCCAATGAGCAGTTCTTC. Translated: CASSYSLGLAANEQFF.

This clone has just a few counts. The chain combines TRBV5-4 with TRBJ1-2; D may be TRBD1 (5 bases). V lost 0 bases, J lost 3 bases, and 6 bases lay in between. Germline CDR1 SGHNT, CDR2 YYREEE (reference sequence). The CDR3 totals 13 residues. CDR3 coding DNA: TGTGCCAGCAGCTTGGTGGGGGACTATGGCTACACCTTC. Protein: CASSLVGDYGYTF.